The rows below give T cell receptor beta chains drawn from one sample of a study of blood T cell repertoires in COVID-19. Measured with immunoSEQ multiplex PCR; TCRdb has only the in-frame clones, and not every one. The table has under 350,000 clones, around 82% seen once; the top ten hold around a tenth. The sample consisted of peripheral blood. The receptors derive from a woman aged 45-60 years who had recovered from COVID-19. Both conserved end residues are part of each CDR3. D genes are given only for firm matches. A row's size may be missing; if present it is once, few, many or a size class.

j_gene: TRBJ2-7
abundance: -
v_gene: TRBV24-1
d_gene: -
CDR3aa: CATSDSSRSPENYEQYF
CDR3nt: TGTGCCACCAGTGATTCCTCCCGGAGTCCCGAAAATTACGAGCAGTACTTC

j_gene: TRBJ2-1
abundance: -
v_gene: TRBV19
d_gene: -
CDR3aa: CASREGGPLSYNEQFF
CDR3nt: TGTGCCAGTAGAGAAGGAGGCCCGCTCTCCTACAATGAGCAGTTCTTC

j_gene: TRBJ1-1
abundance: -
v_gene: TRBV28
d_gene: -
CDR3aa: CASSSPGRRNTEAFF
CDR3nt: TGTGCCAGCAGTTCCCCAGGGCGGAGGAACACTGAAGCTTTCTTT

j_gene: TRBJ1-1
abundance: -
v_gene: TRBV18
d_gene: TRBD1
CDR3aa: CASSPDRGRGTEAFF
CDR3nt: TGTGCCAGCTCGCCCGACAGGGGTCGAGGCACTGAAGCTTTCTTT

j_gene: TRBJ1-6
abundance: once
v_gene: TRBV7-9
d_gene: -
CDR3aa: CASSLAQGGDSPLHF
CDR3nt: TGTGCCAGCAGCTTAGCGCAGGGTGGTGATTCACCCCTCCACTTT

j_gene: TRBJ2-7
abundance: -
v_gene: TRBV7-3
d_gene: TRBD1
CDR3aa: CASSFRDRESEQYF
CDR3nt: TGTGCCAGCAGCTTCCGGGACAGAGAGAGCGAGCAGTACTTC

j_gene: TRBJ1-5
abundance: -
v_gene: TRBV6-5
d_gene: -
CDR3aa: CASRGHGRDQPQHF
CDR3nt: TGTGCCAGCAGAGGACACGGAAGGGATCAGCCCCAGCATTTT

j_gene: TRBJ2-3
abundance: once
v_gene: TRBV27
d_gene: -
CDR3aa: CASSFYGGTSTDTQYF
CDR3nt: TGTGCCAGCAGTTTTTATGGGGGGACTAGCACAGATACGCAGTATTTT

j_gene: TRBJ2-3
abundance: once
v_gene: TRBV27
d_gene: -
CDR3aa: CASSLRLEDSLSTDTQYF
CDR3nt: TGTGCCAGCAGTTTACGGCTGGAGGACAGCCTTAGCACAGATACGCAGTATTTT

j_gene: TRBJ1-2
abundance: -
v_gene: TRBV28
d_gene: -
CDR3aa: CASSLSYYGYTF
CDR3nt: TGTGCCAGCAGTCTAAGTTACTATGGCTACACCTTC

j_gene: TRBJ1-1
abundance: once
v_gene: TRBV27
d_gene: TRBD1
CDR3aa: CASRDRGYTEAFF
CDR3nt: TGTGCCAGCCGGGACAGGGGGTACACTGAAGCTTTCTTT

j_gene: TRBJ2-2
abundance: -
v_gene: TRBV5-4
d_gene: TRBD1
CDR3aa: CASSLGQGAGELFF
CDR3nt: TGTGCCAGCAGCTTGGGGCAGGGGGCGGGGGAGCTGTTTTTT